The present TCR beta chain was sequenced within a study of STAT5B mutations in CD4+ large granular lymphocyte leukemia. The study, taken as a whole, reports: No patients shared main leukemic clonotypes, though around 25% appeared at low frequency elsewhere.

The assay was immunoSEQ multiplex PCR, and TCRdb's table has in-frame clones only and misses some. The sample contains about 34,000 clones, around 76% of which appear only once. This clone was observed a few times. Antigen: not known. V lost 3 bases to trimming and J lost 3 bases; unmatched junction nucleotides: 4. CDR1 is MGHDK and CDR2 is SYGVNS in the germline V gene. The CDR3 runs 14 residues. This clonotype originated in a human donor in good health. Sample: CD4+ T cells from blood buffy coats. The rearrangement uses TRBV25-1 and TRBJ1-2, with TRBD1 matching over 7 bases. CDR3 bases: TGTGCCAGCAGTGAGCCAGGGGGTGACTATGGCTACACCTTC. Its translation: CASSEPGGDYGYTF.